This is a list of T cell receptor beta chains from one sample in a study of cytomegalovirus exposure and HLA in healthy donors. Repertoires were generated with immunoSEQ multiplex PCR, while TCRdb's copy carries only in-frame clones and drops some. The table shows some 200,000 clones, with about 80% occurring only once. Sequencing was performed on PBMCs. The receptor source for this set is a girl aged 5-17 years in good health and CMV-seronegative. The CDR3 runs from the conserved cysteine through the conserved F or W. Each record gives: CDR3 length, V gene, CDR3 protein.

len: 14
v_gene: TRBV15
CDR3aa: CATSRAPTRYGYTF

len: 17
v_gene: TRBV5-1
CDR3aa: CASGAIRPGARIEPQHF

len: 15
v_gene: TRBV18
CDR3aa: CASSPTQGRMNIQYF

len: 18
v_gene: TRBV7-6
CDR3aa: CASSVLPTGTGGTGELFF

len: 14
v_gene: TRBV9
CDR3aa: CASSQGGYTGELFF

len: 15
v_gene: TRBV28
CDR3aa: CASSLPGYGRGGYTF

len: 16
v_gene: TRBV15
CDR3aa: CATSRDLSDTPYEQYF

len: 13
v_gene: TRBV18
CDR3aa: CASQPEGASGYTF

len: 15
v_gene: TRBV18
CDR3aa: CASSPKSAGANVLTF

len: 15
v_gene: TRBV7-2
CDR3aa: CASSLAWGEAYEQYF

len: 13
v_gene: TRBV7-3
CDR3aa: CASSATYQETQYF

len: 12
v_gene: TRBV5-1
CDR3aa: CASSRDRYEQYF

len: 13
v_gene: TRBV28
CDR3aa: CASSRDSGYEQYF

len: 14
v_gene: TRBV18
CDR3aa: CASSGGTENTEAFF

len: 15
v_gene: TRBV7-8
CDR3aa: CASSPRTGSSYEQYF

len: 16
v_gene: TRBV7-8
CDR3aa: CASSAGQGNYGNTIYF

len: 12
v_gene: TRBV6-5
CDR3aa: CASSPRGEKLFF

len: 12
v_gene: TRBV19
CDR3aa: CASRPAGGNQFF

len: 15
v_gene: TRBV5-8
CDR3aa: CASTWDNLNTGELFF

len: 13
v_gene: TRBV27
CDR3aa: CASSRTGVSGYTF

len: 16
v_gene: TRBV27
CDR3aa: CASSTRQGANTGELFF

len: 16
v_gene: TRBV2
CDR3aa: CASPPRGGNLYNEQFF

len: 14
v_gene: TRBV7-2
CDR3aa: CASSLIGTNTEAFF

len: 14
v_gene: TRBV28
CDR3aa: CATHMRDRVHGYTF

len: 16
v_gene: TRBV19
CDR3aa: CASSIKGSGGINEQFF

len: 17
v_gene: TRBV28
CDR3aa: CASSLVKTGLGYNEQFF

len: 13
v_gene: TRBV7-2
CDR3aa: CASSLNGQGRGYF

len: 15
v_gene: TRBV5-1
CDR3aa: CASSLGTSGSHEQYF

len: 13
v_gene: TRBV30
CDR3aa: CAWSVRPGTEAFF

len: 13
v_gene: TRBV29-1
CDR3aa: CSVGGTSATSQYF

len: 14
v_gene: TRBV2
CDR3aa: CASKERGIRTEAFF

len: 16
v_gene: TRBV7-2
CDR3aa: CASSLVTGISGNTIYF

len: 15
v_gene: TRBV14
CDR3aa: CASSQVPFRTGELFF

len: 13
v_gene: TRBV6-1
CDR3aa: CASSAGGIAEAFF

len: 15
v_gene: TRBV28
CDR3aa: CASSSTGSQKKELFF

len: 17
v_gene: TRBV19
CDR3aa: CASSTRERGTGANVLTF

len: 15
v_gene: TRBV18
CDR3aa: CASSPGQVLDQPQHF

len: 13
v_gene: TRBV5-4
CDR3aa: CASSSGREEGYTF

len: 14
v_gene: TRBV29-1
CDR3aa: CSARQGAVDSPLHF

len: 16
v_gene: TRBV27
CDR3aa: CASRLQGAFMNTEAFF

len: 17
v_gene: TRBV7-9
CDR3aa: CATYPGQGAVGTGELFF

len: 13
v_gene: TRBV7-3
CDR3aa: CASGDSAGNTIYF

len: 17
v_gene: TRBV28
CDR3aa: CASSSRTGVSLAPEAFF

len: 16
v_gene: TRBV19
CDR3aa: CASSTSGGSSYNEQFF

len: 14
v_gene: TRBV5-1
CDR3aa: CASSPLAGAGEQYF

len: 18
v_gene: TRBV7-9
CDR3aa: CSSSLGSGGSLTSYEQYF

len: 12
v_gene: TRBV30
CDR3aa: CAWSARRQPQHF

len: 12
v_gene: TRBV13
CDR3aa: CASSLRRRPQYF

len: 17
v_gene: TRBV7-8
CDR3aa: CASSAPGTRRSNQPQHF

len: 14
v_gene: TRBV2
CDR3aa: CASSGRQGRTEAFF

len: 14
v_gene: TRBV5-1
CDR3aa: CASSLTTGGTEAFF

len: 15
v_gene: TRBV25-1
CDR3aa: CASRRGFTSTDTQYF

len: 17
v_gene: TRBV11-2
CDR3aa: CASSLGLFAGYQETQYF

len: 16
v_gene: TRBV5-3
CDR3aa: CARSPTVRVRDTEAFF

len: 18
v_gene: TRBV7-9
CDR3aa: CASSLTGPDSPFNYGYTF

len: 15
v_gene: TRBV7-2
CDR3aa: CASSSTGASYNEQFF